These 21 T cell receptor beta chains originate from one sample sequenced in a study of early T cells in non-severe SARS-CoV-2 infection. Each CDR3 protein is one row after TCRdb ran MiXCR on the 5' RACE reads. This table holds 85,000 to 100,000 distinct CDR3 sequences, 11% found once. The material sequenced was whole blood. These receptors were obtained from an adult who was a healthcare worker with PCR-confirmed SARS-CoV-2 infection or an uninfected control (not recorded which).

This clonotype was recorded at least ten times. The genes are TRBV7-9 and TRBJ1-5; D ambiguous. The CDR3 contains 14 residues. The V end was cut by 1 base, the J end by 4 bases, with 8 bases between. CDR1 is SEHNR, CDR2 FQNEAQ, per germline (reference sequence). DNA of the CDR3: TGTGCCAGCAGCTTAGTGGATCAAAATCAGCCCCAGCATTTT. Translation: CASSLVDQNQPQHF.

V gene TRBV5-1 combines with J gene TRBJ2-5, with D perhaps TRBD1 (6 bases). Germline assignment: CDR1 SGHRS and CDR2 YFSETQ. There are 14 residues in the CDR3. V lost 7 bases and J lost 2, with 15 bases in between. The CDR3 nucleotides are TGCGCCAGCGGGACAACTGGGGGACAAGAGACCCAGTACTTC. Translation: CASGTTGGQETQYF.

The chain is built from TRBV12-3 or TRBV12-4 and TRBJ1-2; a weak D match, TRBD1 (5 bases). The CDR3 has 13 amino acids. V gave up 2 bases and J gave up 6 bases, with 10 bases separating them. CDR3: CASSLWGINGYTF. The CDR3 coding sequence is TGTGCCAGCAGTTTATGGGGGATTAATGGCTACACCTTC.

This clonotype was detected only a few times. The chain carries TRBV29-1 and TRBJ1-1; D gene uncertain. The CDR3 totals 13 residues. Germline CDR1 SQVTM, CDR2 ANQGSEA. V shed 7 bases and J shed 1 base, with 13 bases lying between them. CDR3 residues: CSARPPGNTEAFF. Here the CDR3 DNA reads TGCAGCGCCAGACCCCCGGGGAACACTGAAGCTTTCTTT.

In its sample, this clonotype was seen many times. The chain recombines TRBV4-1 with TRBJ2-2; D possibly uses TRBD1 or TRBD2 (5 bases each). V was trimmed by 2 bases and J by 0 bases, leaving 13 bases between them. The CDR3 spans 17 residues. Germline V lookup: CDR1 MGHRA, CDR2 YSYEKL. CDR3: CASSQPPGTANTGELFF. CDR3 coding DNA: TGCGCCAGCAGCCAACCCCCGGGGACGGCGAACACCGGGGAGCTGTTTTTT.

The chain joins TRBV5-1 to TRBJ1-2; no clear D. Trimming took 0 bases from V and 4 from J, leaving 10 bases between them. CDR3 length: 14 residues. Germline V lookup: CDR1 SGHRS, CDR2 YFSETQ. CDR3 residues: CASSLGQPPYGYTF. In nucleotides, the CDR3 is TGCGCCAGCAGCTTGGGTCAGCCCCCCTATGGCTACACCTTC.

The chain has TRBV6-5 and TRBJ1-2, with 9 bases fitting TRBD1. This CDR3 has 16 amino acids. V trimming: 5 bases; J trimming: 4 bases; junction bases outside the gene matches: 11. CDR1 and CDR2 (germline): MNHEY, SVGAGI. The CDR3 DNA sequence: TGTGCCAGCAGTCCAAAGGGACAGGGACGGTCCTATGGCTACACCTTC. Protein product: CASSPKGQGRSYGYTF.

This clonotype was counted only a few times. In nucleotides, the CDR3 is TGTGCCAGCAGCCCGACGTCCCGAAACACCATATATTTT. It translates to CASSPTSRNTIYF. The chain links TRBV3-1 to TRBJ1-3; D gene uncertain. CDR3 length: 13 amino acids. The V gene's germline CDR1 is LGHDT and CDR2 YNNKEL (reference sequence). V was pared by 4 bases and J by 5 bases, with 9 bases between.

This chain links TRBV28 with TRBJ1-2; 7 nucleotides match TRBD1. The junction had 3 bases not matched to a gene; V was cut back by 6 bases and J by 2 bases. CDR1 MDHEN and CDR2 SYDVKM come from the germline V gene. This CDR3 has 13 residues. CDR3 in amino acids: CASSQTGNYGYTF. DNA for the CDR3: TGTGCCAGCAGCCAGACAGGGAACTATGGCTACACCTTC.

This sequence joins TRBV4-1 and TRBJ2-5; the D gene could be TRBD1 or TRBD2 (5 bases each). The V end lost 4 bases, the J end lost 1 base, and 10 bases lay between the germline ends. The CDR3 is 14 residues long. Germline CDR1 is MGHRA and CDR2 is YSYEKL. CDR3 in amino acids: CASSPWDGQETQYF. For the CDR3, the DNA is TGCGCCAGCAGCCCCTGGGACGGCCAAGAGACCCAGTACTTC.

The chain carries TRBV12-3 or TRBV12-4 and TRBJ2-7, with 7 positions matching TRBD2. The trim removed 1 base at V and 6 bases at J, leaving 9 bases unmatched. The CDR3 sequence is 15 residues long. The CDR3 protein is CASSLGGGRHGEQYF. The CDR3 nucleotides read TGTGCCAGCAGTTTAGGCGGGGGACGCCATGGCGAGCAGTACTTC.

The V and J genes are TRBV5-1 and TRBJ2-7; TRBD1 matches 8 bases. The CDR3 has 15 amino acids. The ends lost 2 bases at V and 5 bases at J; junction bases unmatched: 9. Germline CDR1 SGHRS, CDR2 YFSETQ. CDR3 sequence: CASSFQGAGLDEQYF. In DNA form, the CDR3 reads TGCGCCAGCAGCTTCCAGGGGGCAGGTCTGGACGAGCAGTACTTC.

This clonotype was found a few times. V is TRBV7-9 and J is TRBJ2-7, with D unresolved. The germline gives CDR1 SEHNR, CDR2 FQNEAQ (reference sequence). This CDR3 has 14 residues. Trimming took 5 bases from V and 0 from J, leaving 11 bases between them. The CDR3 bases are TGTGCCAGCAGCGCACGGACGGCCTCCTACGAGCAGTACTTC. Its translation: CASSARTASYEQYF.

The chain employs TRBV6-5 and TRBJ1-1; 12 bases line up with TRBD1. V was clipped by 4 bases and J by 1 base; unmatched bases: 7. CDR1 and CDR2 (germline): MNHEY, SVGAGI. The CDR3 spans 17 residues. The CDR3 region is CASSFLRDRGRNTEAFF. For the CDR3, the DNA is TGTGCCAGCAGTTTCCTCCGGGACAGGGGGCGGAACACTGAAGCTTTCTTT.

There are a few counts of this clonotype. CDR3 coding DNA: TGCGCCAGCAGCCAAAACCGGGACGCGGATAACTATGGCTACACCTTC. Its protein is CASSQNRDADNYGYTF. This chain uses TRBV4-1 with TRBJ1-2, with a weak D call TRBD1 (5 bases). Germline V gene lookup returns CDR1 MGHRA and CDR2 YSYEKL. V was cut by 2 bases and J by 1 base, with 14 bases left in between. The CDR3 spans 16 residues.

The chain is built from TRBV20-1 and TRBJ1-1; D unclear. This CDR3 has 14 residues. The germline gives CDR1 DFQATT, CDR2 SNEGSKA (reference sequence). V was cut by 1 base and J by 2 bases, with 11 bases left in between. The CDR3 DNA follows: TGCAGTGCTAGAGGTGGAGGTTACAACACTGAAGCTTTCTTT. Translating gives CSARGGGYNTEAFF.

This clonotype has more than one count but fewer than ten. A junction boundary mismatches the germline segment, possibly from a read error. The gene calls are TRBV20-1 and TRBJ2-1, with TRBD2 identical over 7 bases. There are 11 residues in the CDR3. Germline-derived CDR1 and CDR2 are DFQATT and SNEGSKA (reference sequence). This CDR3 is CSASLAGVPVF. CDR3 bases: TGCAGTGCTAGTCTGGCGGGAGTCCCCGTGTTC.

This clonotype appeared many times. The gene calls are TRBV10-3 and TRBJ1-1, with TRBD1 matching over 8 bases. Trimming removed 6 bases from V and 3 bases from J; junction bases left unmatched: 3. CDR1 is ENHRY and CDR2 is SYGVKD in the germline V gene. This CDR3 has 13 residues. The CDR3 loop reads CAISATGDTEAFF. Here the CDR3 DNA reads TGTGCCATCAGCGCGACAGGGGACACTGAAGCTTTCTTT.

Many counts were recorded for this clonotype. The CDR3 sequence: CASSPTNTQGHEQFF. CDR3 in DNA: TGTGCCAGCAGCCCGACTAATACCCAAGGTCATGAGCAGTTCTTC. The chain recombines TRBV7-9 with TRBJ2-1; tentatively, D is TRBD2 (5 bases). This CDR3 spans 15 amino acids. Germline values: CDR1 SEHNR, CDR2 FQNEAQ (reference sequence). Trimming left V 5 bases short and J 8 bases short, with 19 bases between. The variable domain in full, with the rest retrieved from reference TRBV7-9 and TRBJ2-1, is DTGVSQNPRHKITKRGQNVTFRCDPISEHNRLYWYRQTLGQGPEFLTYFQNEAQLEKSRLLSDRFSAERPKGSFSTLEIQRTEQGDSAMYLCASSPTNTQGHEQFFGPGTRLTVL.

This clonotype was counted at least ten times. The chain employs TRBV20-1 and TRBJ2-3, with D perhaps matching TRBD1 (5 bases). CDR1 is DFQATT, CDR2 SNEGSKA, per germline (reference sequence). V was pared by 6 bases and J by 1 base, with 17 bases between. The length of the CDR3 is 15 residues. The CDR3 loop reads CSASVQGRGTDTQYF. DNA for the CDR3: TGCAGTGCCTCGGTCCAGGGCCGGGGCACAGATACGCAGTATTTT.

The chain couples TRBV9 to TRBJ2-1, with 8 bases fitting TRBD2. This CDR3 region has 14 residues. J lost 4 bases, V lost 6 bases, and 6 bases had no gene match. Germline V lookup: CDR1 SGDLS, CDR2 YYNGEE. DNA for the CDR3: TGTGCCAGCAATCGAGCGGGGGCGTACAATGAGCAGTTCTTC. The encoded protein is CASNRAGAYNEQFF.